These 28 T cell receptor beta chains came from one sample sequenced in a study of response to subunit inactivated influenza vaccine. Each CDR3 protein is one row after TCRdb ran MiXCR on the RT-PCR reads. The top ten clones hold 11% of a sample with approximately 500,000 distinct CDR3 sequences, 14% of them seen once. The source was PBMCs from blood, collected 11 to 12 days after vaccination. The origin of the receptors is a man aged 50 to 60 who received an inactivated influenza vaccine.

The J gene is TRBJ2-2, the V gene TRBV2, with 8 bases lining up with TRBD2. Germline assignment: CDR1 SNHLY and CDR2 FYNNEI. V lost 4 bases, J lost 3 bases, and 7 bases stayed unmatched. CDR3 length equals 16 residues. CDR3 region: CASSVGLALYTGELFF. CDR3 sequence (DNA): TGTGCCAGCAGTGTTGGACTAGCTCTGTACACCGGGGAGCTGTTTTTT.

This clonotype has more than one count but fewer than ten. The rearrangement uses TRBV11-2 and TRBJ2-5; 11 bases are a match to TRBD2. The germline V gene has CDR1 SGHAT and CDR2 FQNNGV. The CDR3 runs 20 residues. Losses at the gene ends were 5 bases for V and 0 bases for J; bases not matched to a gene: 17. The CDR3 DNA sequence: TGTGCCAGCAGCCCACCATTCCGACCGGGACTAGCGGCTTACCAAGAGACCCAGTACTTC. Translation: CASSPPFRPGLAAYQETQYF.

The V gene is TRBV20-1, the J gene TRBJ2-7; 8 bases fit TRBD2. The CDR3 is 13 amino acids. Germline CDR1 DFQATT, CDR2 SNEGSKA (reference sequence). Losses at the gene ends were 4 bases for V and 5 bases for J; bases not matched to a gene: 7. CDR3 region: CSAKLGAGDEQYF. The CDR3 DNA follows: TGCAGTGCTAAGCTTGGAGCGGGAGACGAGCAGTACTTC.

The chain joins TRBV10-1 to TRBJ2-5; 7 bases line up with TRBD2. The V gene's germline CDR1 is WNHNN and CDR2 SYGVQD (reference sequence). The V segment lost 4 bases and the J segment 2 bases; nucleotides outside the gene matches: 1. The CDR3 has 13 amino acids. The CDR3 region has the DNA TGCGCCAGCAGTGGGACTAGTCAAGAGACCCAGTACTTC. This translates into CASSGTSQETQYF.

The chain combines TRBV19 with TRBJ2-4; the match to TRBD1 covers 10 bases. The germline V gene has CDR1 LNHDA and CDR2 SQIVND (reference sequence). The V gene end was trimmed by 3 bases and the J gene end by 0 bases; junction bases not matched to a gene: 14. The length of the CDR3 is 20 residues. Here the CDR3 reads CASSMTGQGRTGLAKNIQYF. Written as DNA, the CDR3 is TGTGCCAGTAGTATGACGGGACAGGGGAGAACGGGACTAGCCAAAAACATTCAGTACTTC. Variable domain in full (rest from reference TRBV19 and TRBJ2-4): DGGITQSPKYLFRKEGQNVTLSCEQNLNHDAMYWYRQDPGQGLRLIYYSQIVNDFQKGDIAEGYSVSREKKESFPLTVTSAQKNPTAFYLCASSMTGQGRTGLAKNIQYFGAGTRLSVL.

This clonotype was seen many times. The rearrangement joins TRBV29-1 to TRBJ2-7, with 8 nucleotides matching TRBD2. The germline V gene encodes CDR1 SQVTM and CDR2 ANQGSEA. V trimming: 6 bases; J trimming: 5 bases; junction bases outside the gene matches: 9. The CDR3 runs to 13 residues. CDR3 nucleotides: TGCAGCGTAGATTCCGGGAGGGCCAACGAGCAGTACTTC. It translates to CSVDSGRANEQYF.

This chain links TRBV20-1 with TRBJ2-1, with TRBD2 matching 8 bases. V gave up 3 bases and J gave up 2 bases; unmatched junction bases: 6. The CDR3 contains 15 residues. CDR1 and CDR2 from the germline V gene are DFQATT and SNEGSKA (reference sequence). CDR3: CSASPLSGAYNEQFF. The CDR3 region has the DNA TGCAGTGCTAGTCCCCTTAGCGGGGCCTACAATGAGCAGTTCTTC.

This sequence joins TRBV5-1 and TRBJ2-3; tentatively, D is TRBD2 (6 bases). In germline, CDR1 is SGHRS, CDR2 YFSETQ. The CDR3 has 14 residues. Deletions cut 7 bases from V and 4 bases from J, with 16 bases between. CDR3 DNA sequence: TGCGCCAGCGGGACCGGAGGGGCCGCAGATACGCAGTATTTT. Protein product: CASGTGGAADTQYF.

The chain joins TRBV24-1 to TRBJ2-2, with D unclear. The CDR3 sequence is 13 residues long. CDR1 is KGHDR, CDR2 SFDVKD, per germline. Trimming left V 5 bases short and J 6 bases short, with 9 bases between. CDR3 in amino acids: CATSAITAGELFF. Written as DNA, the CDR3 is TGTGCCACCAGTGCAATTACAGCCGGGGAGCTGTTTTTT.

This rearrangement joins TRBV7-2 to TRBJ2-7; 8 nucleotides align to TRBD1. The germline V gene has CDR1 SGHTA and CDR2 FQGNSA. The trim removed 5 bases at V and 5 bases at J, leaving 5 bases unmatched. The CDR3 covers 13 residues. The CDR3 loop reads CASSRTGNDEQYF. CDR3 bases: TGTGCCAGCAGCCGGACAGGGAACGACGAGCAGTACTTC.

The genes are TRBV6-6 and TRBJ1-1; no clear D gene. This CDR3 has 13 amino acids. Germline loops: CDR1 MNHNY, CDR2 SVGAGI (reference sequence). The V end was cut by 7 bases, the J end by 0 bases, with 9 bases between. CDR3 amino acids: CASTDGLNTEAFF. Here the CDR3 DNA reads TGTGCCAGCACCGACGGGTTGAACACTGAAGCTTTCTTT.

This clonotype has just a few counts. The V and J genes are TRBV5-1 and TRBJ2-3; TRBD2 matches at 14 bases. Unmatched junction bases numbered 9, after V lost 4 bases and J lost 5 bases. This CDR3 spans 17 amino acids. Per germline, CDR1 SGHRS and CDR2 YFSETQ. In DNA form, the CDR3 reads TGCGCCAGCAGCCCTGGACTAGCGGGGGGCGGAAGAGATACGCAGTATTTT. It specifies CASSPGLAGGGRDTQYF. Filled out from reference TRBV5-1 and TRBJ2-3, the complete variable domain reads KAGVTQTPRYLIKTRGQQVTLSCSPISGHRSVSWYQQTPGQGLQFLFEYFSETQRNKGNFPGRFSGRQFSNSRSEMNVSTLELGDSALYLCASSPGLAGGGRDTQYFGPGTRLTVL.

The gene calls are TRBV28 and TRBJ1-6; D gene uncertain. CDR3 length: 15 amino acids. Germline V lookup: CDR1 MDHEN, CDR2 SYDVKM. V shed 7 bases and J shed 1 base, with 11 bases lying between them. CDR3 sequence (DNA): TGTGCCAGCATTAACCCTGGGTCCTATAATTCACCCCTCCACTTT. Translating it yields CASINPGSYNSPLHF.

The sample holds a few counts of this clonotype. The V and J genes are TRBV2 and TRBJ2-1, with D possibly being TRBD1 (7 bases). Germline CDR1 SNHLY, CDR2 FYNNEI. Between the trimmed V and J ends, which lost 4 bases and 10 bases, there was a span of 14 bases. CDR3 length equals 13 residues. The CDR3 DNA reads TGTGCCAGCAGTGCAGGAGGGGGCGGGGAGCAGTTCTTC. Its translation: CASSAGGGGEQFF.

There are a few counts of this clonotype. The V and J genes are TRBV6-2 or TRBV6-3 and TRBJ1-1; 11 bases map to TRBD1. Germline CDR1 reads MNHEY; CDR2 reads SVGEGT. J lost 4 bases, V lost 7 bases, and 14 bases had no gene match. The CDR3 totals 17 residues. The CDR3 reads CASIPIGQGALGTEAFF. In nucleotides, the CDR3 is TGTGCCAGCATTCCCATAGGACAGGGGGCGCTGGGCACTGAAGCTTTCTTT.

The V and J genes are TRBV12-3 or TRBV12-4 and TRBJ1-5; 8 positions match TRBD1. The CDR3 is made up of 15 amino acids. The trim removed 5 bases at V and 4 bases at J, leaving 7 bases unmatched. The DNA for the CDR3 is TGTGCCAGCAGTCCACGGACAGGGAGAAATCAGCCCCAGCATTTT. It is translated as CASSPRTGRNQPQHF.

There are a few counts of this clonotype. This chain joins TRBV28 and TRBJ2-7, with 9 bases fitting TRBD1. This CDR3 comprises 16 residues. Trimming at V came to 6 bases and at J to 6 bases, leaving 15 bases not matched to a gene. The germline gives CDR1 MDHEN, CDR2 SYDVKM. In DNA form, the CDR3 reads TGTGCCAGCAGGATGAGGATGGGACAGGGCCGGGGCGAGCAGTACTTC. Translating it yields CASRMRMGQGRGEQYF.

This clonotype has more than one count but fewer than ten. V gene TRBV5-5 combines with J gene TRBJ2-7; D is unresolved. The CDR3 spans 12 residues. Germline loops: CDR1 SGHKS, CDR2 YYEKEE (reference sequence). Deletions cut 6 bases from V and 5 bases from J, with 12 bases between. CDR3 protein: CASTLSGDEQYF. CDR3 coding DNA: TGTGCCAGCACCCTTTCTGGGGACGAGCAGTACTTC.

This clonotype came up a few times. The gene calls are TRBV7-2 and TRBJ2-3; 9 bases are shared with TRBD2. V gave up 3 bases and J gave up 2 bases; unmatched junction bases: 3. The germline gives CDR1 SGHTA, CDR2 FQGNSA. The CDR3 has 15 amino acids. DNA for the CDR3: TGTGCCAGCAGCTTGACTAGCGGCGTCACAGATACGCAGTATTTT. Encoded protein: CASSLTSGVTDTQYF.

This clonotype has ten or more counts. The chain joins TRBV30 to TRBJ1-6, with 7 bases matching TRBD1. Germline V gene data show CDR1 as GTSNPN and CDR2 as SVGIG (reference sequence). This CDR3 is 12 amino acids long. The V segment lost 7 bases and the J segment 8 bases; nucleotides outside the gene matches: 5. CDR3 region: CASDREDSPLHF. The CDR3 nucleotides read TGTGCCTCCGACAGGGAGGATTCACCCCTCCACTTT.

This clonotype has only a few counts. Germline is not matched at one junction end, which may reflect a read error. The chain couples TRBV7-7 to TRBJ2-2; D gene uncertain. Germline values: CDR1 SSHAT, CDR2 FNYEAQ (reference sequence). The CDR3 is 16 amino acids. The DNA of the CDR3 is TGTGCTAGCAGCTTAGAGCCCCTGTGGGGTGCCGGGGAGCTGTTTTTT. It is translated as CASSLEPLWGAGELFF.

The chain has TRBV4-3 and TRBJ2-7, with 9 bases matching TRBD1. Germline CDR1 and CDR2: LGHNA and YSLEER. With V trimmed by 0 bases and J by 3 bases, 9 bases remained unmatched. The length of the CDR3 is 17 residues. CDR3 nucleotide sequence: TGCGCCAGCAGCCAAGATAGGGGACAGGGTACTGACTACGAGCAGTACTTC. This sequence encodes CASSQDRGQGTDYEQYF.

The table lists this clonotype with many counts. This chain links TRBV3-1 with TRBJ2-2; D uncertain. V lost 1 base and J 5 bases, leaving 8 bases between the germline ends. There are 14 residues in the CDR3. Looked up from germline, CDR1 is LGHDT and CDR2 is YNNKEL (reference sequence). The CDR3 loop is CASSQGSRTGELFF. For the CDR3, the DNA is TGTGCCAGCAGCCAAGGCAGCCGAACCGGGGAGCTGTTTTTT.

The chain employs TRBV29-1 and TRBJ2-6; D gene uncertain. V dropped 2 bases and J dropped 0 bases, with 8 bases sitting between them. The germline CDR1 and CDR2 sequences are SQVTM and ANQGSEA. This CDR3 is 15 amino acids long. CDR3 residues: CSVELGSSGANVLTF. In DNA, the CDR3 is TGCAGCGTTGAATTGGGAAGCTCTGGGGCCAACGTCCTGACTTTC.

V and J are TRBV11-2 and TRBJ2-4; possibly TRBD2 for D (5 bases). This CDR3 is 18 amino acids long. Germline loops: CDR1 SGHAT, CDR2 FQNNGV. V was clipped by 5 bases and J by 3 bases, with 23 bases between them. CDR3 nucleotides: TGTGCCAGCAGCCCTCTACGGAGGCTAGTGGGGAACAAAAACATTCAGTACTTC. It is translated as CASSPLRRLVGNKNIQYF. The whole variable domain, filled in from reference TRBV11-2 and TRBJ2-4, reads EAGVAQSPRYKIIEKRQSVAFWCNPISGHATLYWYQQILGQGPKLLIQFQNNGVVDDSQLPKDRFSAERLKGVDSTLKIQPAKLEDSAVYLCASSPLRRLVGNKNIQYFGAGTRLSVL.

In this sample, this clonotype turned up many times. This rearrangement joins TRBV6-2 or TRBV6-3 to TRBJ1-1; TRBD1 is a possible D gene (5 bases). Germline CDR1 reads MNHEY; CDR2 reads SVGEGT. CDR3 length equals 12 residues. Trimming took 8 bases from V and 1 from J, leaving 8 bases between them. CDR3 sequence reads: CASGRANTEAFF. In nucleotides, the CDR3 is TGTGCCAGCGGCAGGGCGAACACTGAAGCTTTCTTT.

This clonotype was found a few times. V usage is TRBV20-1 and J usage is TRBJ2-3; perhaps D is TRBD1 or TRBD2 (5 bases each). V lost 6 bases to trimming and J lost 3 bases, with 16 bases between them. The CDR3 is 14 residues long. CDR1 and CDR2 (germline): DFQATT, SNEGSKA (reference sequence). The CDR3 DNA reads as TGCAGTGCCCAAGGGACGAGACGAACAGATACGCAGTATTTT. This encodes CSAQGTRRTDTQYF.

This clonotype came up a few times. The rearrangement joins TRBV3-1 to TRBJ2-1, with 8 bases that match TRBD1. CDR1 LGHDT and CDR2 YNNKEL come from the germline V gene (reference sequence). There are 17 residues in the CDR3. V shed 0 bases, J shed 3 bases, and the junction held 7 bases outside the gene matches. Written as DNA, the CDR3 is TGTGCCAGCAGCCAAGATCTGGGGGACAGGTTCTACAATGAGCAGTTCTTC. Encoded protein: CASSQDLGDRFYNEQFF.